A selection of T cell receptor beta chains follows, all from one sample in a study of blood T cell repertoires in COVID-19. Profiled with immunoSEQ multiplex PCR; TCRdb holds only in-frame clones, not every one. Of roughly 330,000 clones in the sample, 80% to 90% were seen once. Sequenced material: PBMCs or T cells enriched from blood (not recorded which). The receptors stem from a woman aged 25 to 45 who had recovered from COVID-19. The CDR3 runs from the conserved cysteine through the conserved F or W. The D gene is left open where the match is weak. Only part of the rows carry a size: once, few, many, or a class if the clone is expanded.

D: TRBD1
J: TRBJ1-5
size: NA
length: 13
V: TRBV6-2/TRBV6-3
DNA: TGTGCCAGCAGTCCGGACAGGGCTCAGCCCCAGCATTTT
CDR3: CASSPDRAQPQHF

D: TRBD1
J: TRBJ1-4
size: NA
length: 15
V: TRBV7-9
DNA: TGTGCCAGCAGTAAAGGACAGGGAACTAATGAAAAACTGTTTTTT
CDR3: CASSKGQGTNEKLFF

D: NA
J: TRBJ1-6
size: NA
length: 16
V: TRBV19
DNA: TGTGCCAGTAGCCCGGGTGGTGTAGCCTATAATTCACCCCTCCACTTT
CDR3: CASSPGGVAYNSPLHF

D: TRBD1
J: TRBJ1-1
size: NA
length: 16
V: TRBV11-1
DNA: TGTGCCAGCAGCGAAAACCAGGGGGCTGGTGACACTGAAGCTTTCTTT
CDR3: CASSENQGAGDTEAFF

D: NA
J: TRBJ1-1
size: NA
length: 13
V: TRBV6-5
DNA: TGTGCCAGCAGTTACGGACTGCTGACTGAAGCTTTCTTT
CDR3: CASSYGLLTEAFF

D: TRBD2
J: TRBJ2-3
size: NA
length: 17
V: TRBV28
DNA: TGTGCCAGCAGTTTAAGACTAGCGGGGCCTAGCACAGATACGCAGTATTTT
CDR3: CASSLRLAGPSTDTQYF

D: NA
J: TRBJ2-3
size: NA
length: 17
V: TRBV7-9
DNA: TGTGCCAATCAACCCCAATCCAGGACTTTGGGGAGCGGCACGCAGTATTTT
CDR3: CANQPQSRTLGSGTQYF

D: NA
J: TRBJ2-5
size: NA
length: 10
V: TRBV7-2
DNA: TGTGCCAGCAGCTTAGAAGAGAAGCACTTC
CDR3: CASSLEEKHF

D: NA
J: TRBJ1-3
size: NA
length: 15
V: TRBV7-8
DNA: TGTGCCAGCAGCCCTCGGGACAACTCTGGAAACACCATATATTTT
CDR3: CASSPRDNSGNTIYF

D: NA
J: TRBJ1-6
size: NA
length: 14
V: TRBV19
DNA: TGTGCCAGTGGAGTTGGGTCAGAGGATTCACCCCTCCACTTT
CDR3: CASGVGSEDSPLHF

D: TRBD2
J: TRBJ2-7
size: NA
length: 15
V: TRBV5-6
DNA: TGTGCCAGCAGCTTATTTGAGCGGGGGGATTACGAGCAGTACTTC
CDR3: CASSLFERGDYEQYF

D: NA
J: TRBJ1-6
size: NA
length: 18
V: TRBV18
DNA: TGTGCCAGCTCACCTCGGGCAGGGGCGAGCTCCTATAATTCACCCCTCCACTTT
CDR3: CASSPRAGASSYNSPLHF

D: NA
J: TRBJ1-3
size: NA
length: 16
V: TRBV7-9
DNA: TGTGCCAGCAGCTTAGCAGCTGGGCACTCTGGAAACACCATATATTTT
CDR3: CASSLAAGHSGNTIYF

D: TRBD1
J: TRBJ2-6
size: NA
length: 19
V: TRBV23-1
DNA: TGCGCCAGCAGTCTGCGGTGCGGACAGGACTTCTCTGGGGCCAACGTCCTGACTTTC
CDR3: CASSLRCGQDFSGANVLTF

D: TRBD1
J: TRBJ2-3
size: NA
length: 18
V: TRBV7-3
DNA: TGTGCCAGCAGCTTAACGTCGGTCGGACAGGGAAGCACAGATACGCAGTATTTT
CDR3: CASSLTSVGQGSTDTQYF

D: TRBD1
J: TRBJ1-1
size: few
length: 15
V: TRBV5-1
DNA: TGCGCCAGCAGCGGGACACAGGGGGCCTACACTGAAGCTTTCTTT
CDR3: CASSGTQGAYTEAFF

D: TRBD1
J: TRBJ1-6
size: NA
length: 18
V: TRBV24-1
DNA: TGTGCCACCAGCAGACAGGGGATTTACAGGTTTTATAATTCACCCCTCCACTTT
CDR3: CATSRQGIYRFYNSPLHF

D: NA
J: TRBJ2-5
size: NA
length: 11
V: TRBV6-5
DNA: TGTGCCAGCAGTAACCAGGGGACCCAGTACTTC
CDR3: CASSNQGTQYF

D: NA
J: TRBJ1-3
size: NA
length: 15
V: TRBV6-5
DNA: TGTGCCAGCAGTTACGAAGGGGGATCCGGAAACACCATATATTTT
CDR3: CASSYEGGSGNTIYF

D: NA
J: TRBJ1-5
size: NA
length: 13
V: TRBV5-6
DNA: TGTGCCAGCAGCCGTTTGAGCAATCAGCCCCAGCATTTT
CDR3: CASSRLSNQPQHF

D: NA
J: TRBJ1-2
size: NA
length: 14
V: TRBV3-1/TRBV3-2
DNA: TGTGCCAGCAGCCGGTCCTCGGACAGCTATGGCTACACCTTC
CDR3: CASSRSSDSYGYTF

D: TRBD2
J: TRBJ2-5
size: NA
length: 14
V: TRBV7-9
DNA: TGTGCCAGCAGCCAGGGACTAGCGGAAGAGACCCAGTACTTC
CDR3: CASSQGLAEETQYF

D: TRBD1
J: TRBJ2-3
size: NA
length: 16
V: TRBV6-4
DNA: TGTGCCAGCAGTGAGATCACAGGACAGGGTATAGATACGCAGTATTTT
CDR3: CASSEITGQGIDTQYF

D: TRBD1
J: TRBJ1-4
size: NA
length: 16
V: TRBV5-4
DNA: TGTGCCAGCAGCTCGAGACAGGGCGCAACTAATGAAAAACTGTTTTTT
CDR3: CASSSRQGATNEKLFF

D: TRBD1
J: TRBJ1-1
size: once
length: 12
V: TRBV30
DNA: TGTGCCGGACAGGGTTTGAACACTGAAGCTTTCTTT
CDR3: CAGQGLNTEAFF

D: NA
J: TRBJ1-6
size: NA
length: 14
V: TRBV28
DNA: TGTGCCAGCAGTTTAGGGGGCATGGATTCACCCCTCCACTTT
CDR3: CASSLGGMDSPLHF